These 24 T cell receptor beta chains were all obtained from the same sample, sequenced in a study of blood T cell repertoires in COVID-19. The protocol was immunoSEQ multiplex PCR, while the TCRdb copy is restricted to in-frame clones and leaves out a portion. Among about 170,000 clones listed, roughly 87% were seen once. Sequenced input: PBMCs or T cells enriched from blood (not recorded which). The origin of the receptors is a woman aged 45-65 years who had recovered from COVID-19.

CDR3 amino acids: CASSLAGSGRAGETQYF. The DNA for the CDR3 is TGCGCCAGCAGCTTGGCCGGTAGCGGGAGGGCCGGGGAGACCCAGTACTTC. This sequence joins TRBV5-1 and TRBJ2-5; 11 bases agree with TRBD2. V gave up 0 bases and J gave up 5 bases; unmatched junction bases: 9. Germline loops: CDR1 SGHRS, CDR2 YFSETQ. The CDR3 extends over 17 amino acids.

The chain has TRBV21-1 and TRBJ2-7; the table calls TRBD1, which could not be checked here. TRBV21-1 is noted as a pseudogene. The length of the CDR3 is 16 residues. The CDR3 bases are TGTGCCAGCAGCACTACCGGGACAGTCGAGACCTACGAGCAGTACTTC. This codes for CASSTTGTVETYEQYF.

CDR3 region: CASSAKAGTIPNEQFF. The CDR3 DNA sequence: TGTGCCAGCAGCGCCAAAGCCGGGACTATACCCAATGAGCAGTTCTTC. V usage is TRBV7-9 and J usage is TRBJ2-1; 7 bases match TRBD2. Germline assignment: CDR1 SEHNR and CDR2 FQNEAQ (reference sequence). After removal of 5 bases from V and 6 bases from J, the junction contained 13 bases not matched to a gene. This CDR3 spans 16 amino acids.

V gene TRBV6-2 or TRBV6-3 combines with J gene TRBJ2-3, with D unresolved. Germline CDR1 reads MNHEY; CDR2 reads SVGEGT. V lost 6 bases, J lost 7 bases, and 11 bases lay in between. CDR3 length: 12 residues. CDR3 residues: CASSPRVNTQYF. The CDR3 DNA is TGTGCCAGCAGCCCTCGGGTGAATACGCAGTATTTT.

V and J are TRBV28 and TRBJ2-6; D may be TRBD2 (6 bases). The CDR3 contains 15 residues. CDR1 is MDHEN, CDR2 SYDVKM, per germline. V shed 7 bases and J shed 2 bases, with 12 bases lying between them. CDR3 bases: TGTGCCAGCACCTCGGGGGAGGCTGGGGCCAACGTCCTGACTTTC. Residues: CASTSGEAGANVLTF.

The chain combines TRBV19 with TRBJ1-5; 8 bases align to TRBD1. Unmatched junction bases numbered 2, after V lost 4 bases and J lost 6 bases. In germline, CDR1 is LNHDA, CDR2 SQIVND (reference sequence). CDR3 size: 13 residues. The CDR3 DNA is TGTGCCAGTAGTACCAGGGGGCGTCAGCCCCAGCATTTT. Protein product: CASSTRGRQPQHF.

The CDR3 DNA follows: TGTGCCAGCACAGGGGGCTACACCGGGGAGCTGTTTTTT. It codes for CASTGGYTGELFF. This chain connects TRBV7-9 to TRBJ2-2, with 8 bases that match TRBD1. J was trimmed by 3 bases and V by 7 bases; bases with no gene match: 1. Per the germline V gene, CDR1 is SEHNR and CDR2 is FQNEAQ (reference sequence). This CDR3 region has 13 residues.

The rearrangement links TRBV5-6 to TRBJ2-5; TRBD1 matches at 10 bases. Germline V gives CDR1 SGHDT, CDR2 YYEEEE. The CDR3 is 15 amino acids. The ends lost 4 bases at V and 2 bases at J; junction bases unmatched: 5. The CDR3 sequence is CASSRDRGIQETQYF. CDR3 DNA sequence: TGTGCCAGCAGCCGGGACAGGGGCATACAAGAGACCCAGTACTTC.

The V gene is TRBV7-2, the J gene TRBJ2-7; no clear D gene. The germline gives CDR1 SGHTA, CDR2 FQGNSA. CDR3 size: 14 residues. V lost 3 bases, J lost 0 bases, and 9 bases lay in between. The CDR3 DNA reads as TGTGCCAGCAGCTTGTACTATAGCTCCTACGAGCAGTACTTC. Protein: CASSLYYSSYEQYF.

This rearrangement joins TRBV19 to TRBJ2-1; a weak D match, TRBD1 (5 bases). Trimming pared 3 bases from V and 0 bases from J, leaving 15 bases between. The CDR3 runs 17 residues. Germline values: CDR1 LNHDA, CDR2 SQIVND (reference sequence). CDR3 sequence: CASSIADKGFSYNEQFF. CDR3 nucleotides: TGTGCCAGTAGTATCGCGGACAAGGGGTTCTCCTACAATGAGCAGTTCTTC.

V gene TRBV12-5 combines with J gene TRBJ1-1; D possibly corresponds to TRBD1 (6 bases). The CDR3 covers 14 residues. V was clipped by 4 bases and J by 1 base, with 10 bases between them. Looked up from germline, CDR1 is LGHNT and CDR2 is FRNRAP. In nucleotides, the CDR3 is TGTGCTAGTGGTTCACGGACAGCGAACACTGAAGCTTTCTTT. This codes for CASGSRTANTEAFF.

The chain joins TRBV7-9 to TRBJ2-5; unclear D gene. This CDR3 is 15 amino acids long. CDR1 and CDR2 (germline): SEHNR, FQNEAQ (reference sequence). Trimming removed 7 bases from V and 0 bases from J, with 15 bases in between. This chain's CDR3 is CASTVVPVHQETQYF. DNA for the CDR3: TGTGCCAGCACCGTCGTGCCAGTACACCAAGAGACCCAGTACTTC.

This chain links TRBV9 with TRBJ1-2; the match to TRBD1 covers 7 bases. The CDR3 loop spans 16 amino acids. Germline V CDR1 and CDR2: SGDLS, YYNGEE. Germline trimming cut 3 bases from V and 6 bases from J; bases unmatched to any gene: 14. CDR3 DNA: TGTGCCAGCAGCGCTAGAATCCGGGACAGATTTGATGGCTACACCTTC. It encodes CASSARIRDRFDGYTF.

V is TRBV10-3 and J is TRBJ2-2; TRBD2 aligns across 12 bases. The germline V gene has CDR1 ENHRY and CDR2 SYGVKD. Germline trimming cut 4 bases from V and 6 bases from J; bases unmatched to any gene: 3. The CDR3 runs to 15 residues. This CDR3 reads CAISGTSGKAGELFF. The DNA of the CDR3 is TGTGCCATCAGTGGGACTAGCGGGAAAGCCGGGGAGCTGTTTTTT.

The CDR3 DNA follows: TGCGCCAGCAGCCAAGATCGTGCAGCGCCTTACCCCAATGAGCAGTTCTTC. This gives the protein CASSQDRAAPYPNEQFF. The chain is built from TRBV4-1 and TRBJ2-1; D uncertain. The CDR3 totals 17 residues. The germline V gene encodes CDR1 MGHRA and CDR2 YSYEKL. Trimming took off 0 bases at V and 6 bases at J, with 18 bases between the two ends.

This chain connects TRBV5-1 to TRBJ1-2; D remains unclear. CDR1 SGHRS and CDR2 YFSETQ come from the germline V gene. V was trimmed by 4 bases and J by 4 bases, leaving 17 bases between them. The CDR3 contains 15 residues. The CDR3 bases are TGCGCCAGCAGCGTACAAGGCGGGCCCCTCTATGGCTACACCTTC. Protein product: CASSVQGGPLYGYTF.

In DNA, the CDR3 is TGTGCCTGGAGTGTAGGGGGGACAGGCTCCTACGAGCAGTACTTC. Translation gives CAWSVGGTGSYEQYF. The V and J genes are TRBV30 and TRBJ2-7; 8 nucleotides align to TRBD1. The J segment lost 0 bases and the V segment lost 0 bases, leaving 4 bases of the junction unmatched. CDR1 is GTSNPN and CDR2 is SVGIG in the germline V gene (reference sequence). The CDR3 is made up of 15 amino acids. The complete variable domain, with remaining parts taken from reference TRBV30 and TRBJ2-7, reads SQTIHQWPATLVQPVGSPLSLECTVEGTSNPNLYWYRQAAGRGLQLLFYSVGIGQISSEVPQNLSASRPQDRQFILSSKKLLLSDSGFYLCAWSVGGTGSYEQYFGPGTRLTVT.

The chain uses TRBV24-1 and TRBJ2-3, with 7 bases lining up with TRBD1. Germline V gene sequence: CDR1 KGHDR, CDR2 SFDVKD. J was trimmed by 3 bases and V by 5 bases; bases with no gene match: 4. The CDR3 sequence is 14 residues long. The CDR3 here is CATSVGTETDTQYF. In DNA, the CDR3 is TGTGCCACCAGTGTGGGGACAGAAACAGATACGCAGTATTTT.

The chain employs TRBV5-5 and TRBJ2-7; 7 nucleotides line up with TRBD1. The CDR3 runs 13 residues. Germline values: CDR1 SGHKS, CDR2 YYEKEE (reference sequence). J gave up 1 base and V 3 bases, and 1 base lay outside the gene matches. The CDR3 region is CASSWTGSYEQYF. CDR3 bases: TGTGCCAGCAGCTGGACAGGTTCCTACGAGCAGTACTTC.

The rearrangement uses TRBV10-1 and TRBJ2-4; 7 bases are shared with TRBD1. The germline V gene has CDR1 WNHNN and CDR2 SYGVQD (reference sequence). The V and J ends lost 3 bases and 3 bases, in that order; junction bases with no gene match: 8. The CDR3 runs to 16 residues. For the CDR3, the DNA is TGCGCCAGCAGTGATTTCGGGGACAGAGGCAAAAACATTCAGTACTTC. Residues: CASSDFGDRGKNIQYF.

The J gene is TRBJ1-3, the V gene TRBV3-1 (or the pseudogene TRBV3-2); the D is unclear. The CDR3 length is 16 residues. V was clipped by 1 base and J by 0 bases, with 10 bases between them. Germline loops: CDR1 LGHDT, CDR2 YNNKEL (reference sequence). The CDR3 sequence is CASSQGYDNSGNTIYF. CDR3 DNA sequence: TGTGCCAGCAGCCAAGGCTACGATAACTCTGGAAACACCATATATTTT.

V is TRBV27 and J is TRBJ2-7, with 10 bases identical to TRBD1. With 1 base clipped from V and 6 bases from J, the junction kept 6 bases outside the gene matches. The germline V gene encodes CDR1 MNHEY and CDR2 SMNVEV (reference sequence). The length of the CDR3 is 15 residues. The CDR3 sequence is CASSLYGTGVREQYF. CDR3 coding DNA: TGTGCCAGCAGTTTATATGGGACAGGGGTTCGCGAGCAGTACTTC.

This chain links TRBV28 with TRBJ2-7; 9 nucleotides match TRBD2. The CDR3 consists of 15 residues. The junction had 16 bases not matched to a gene; V was cut back by 10 bases and J by 6 bases. In germline, CDR1 is MDHEN, CDR2 SYDVKM. CDR3 nucleotides: TGTGCCACCCAGACAGGGAGCGGGAGGTTAGCCGAGCAGTACTTC. Residues: CATQTGSGRLAEQYF.

The chain links TRBV28 to TRBJ1-2; no clear D gene. V shed 6 bases and J shed 7 bases, with 12 bases lying between them. From germline, CDR1 is MDHEN and CDR2 SYDVKM. The CDR3 runs 12 residues. CDR3 in amino acids: CASRSDIIGYTF. CDR3 DNA sequence: TGTGCCAGCAGATCAGATATAATTGGCTACACCTTC.